Sequencing of this T cell receptor (beta chain) was carried out in a study of T cell responses to AZD1222 COVID-19 vaccine. Study-level points and caveats: Sampling captured repertoires only after the peak T cell response.

Libraries were prepared by immunoSEQ multiplex PCR; TCRdb keeps only in-frame clonotypes and omits some of them. The data contain some 130,000 clones, about 87% of them seen just once; the ten biggest clones take up over 1.5%. The CDR3 totals 15 residues. Germline values: CDR1 GTSNPN, CDR2 SVGIG (reference sequence). Between the trimmed V and J ends, which lost 1 base and 7 bases, there was a span of 16 bases. Concerning this clone itself: What it binds is unknown.

The receptor's source is an adult in good health. This chain connects TRBV30 to TRBJ1-4; tentatively, D is TRBD1 (5 bases). This specimen was peripheral blood, taken on day 0 of AZD1222 vaccination. This CDR3 reads CAWSDLQGIGEKLFF. DNA of the CDR3: TGTGCCTGGAGTGACTTGCAGGGAATAGGTGAAAAACTGTTTTTT.